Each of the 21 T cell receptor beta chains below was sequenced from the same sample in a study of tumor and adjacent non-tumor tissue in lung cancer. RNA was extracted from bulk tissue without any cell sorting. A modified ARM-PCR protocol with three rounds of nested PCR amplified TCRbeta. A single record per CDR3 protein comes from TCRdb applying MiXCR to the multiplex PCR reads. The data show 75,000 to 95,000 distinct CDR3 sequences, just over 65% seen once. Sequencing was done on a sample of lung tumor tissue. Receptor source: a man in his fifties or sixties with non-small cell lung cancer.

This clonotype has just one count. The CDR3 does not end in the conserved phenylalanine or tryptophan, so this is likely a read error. CDR3 region: CASRQEPLRTGLNGYTS. CDR3 nucleotides: TGCGCCAGCAGACAAGAACCCCTCAGGACAGGGCTTAATGGCTACACCTCC. The chain carries TRBV4-1 and TRBJ1-2; TRBD1 aligns across 8 bases. Germline CDR1 MGHRA, CDR2 YSYEKL. The CDR3 contains 17 residues.

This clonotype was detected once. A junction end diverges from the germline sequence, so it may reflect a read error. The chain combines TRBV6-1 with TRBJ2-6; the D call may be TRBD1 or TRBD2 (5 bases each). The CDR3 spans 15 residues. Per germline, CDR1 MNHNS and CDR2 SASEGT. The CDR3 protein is CASGRQSSGANILTF. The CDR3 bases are TGTGCCAGCGGGAGACAGTCCTCTGGGGCCAACATCCTGACTTTC.

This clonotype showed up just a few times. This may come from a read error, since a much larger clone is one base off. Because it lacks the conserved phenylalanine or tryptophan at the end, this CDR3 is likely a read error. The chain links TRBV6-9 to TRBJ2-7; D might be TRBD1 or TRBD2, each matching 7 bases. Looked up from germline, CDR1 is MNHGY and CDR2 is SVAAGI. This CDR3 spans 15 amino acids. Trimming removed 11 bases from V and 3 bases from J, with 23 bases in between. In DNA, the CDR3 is TGTGCCCGCTCCATGACCGACAGGGACTACTACGAGCAGTACCTC. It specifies CARSMTDRDYYEQYL.

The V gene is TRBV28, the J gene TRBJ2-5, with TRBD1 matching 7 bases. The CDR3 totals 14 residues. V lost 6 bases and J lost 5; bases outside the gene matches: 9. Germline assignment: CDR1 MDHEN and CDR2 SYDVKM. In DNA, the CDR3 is TGTGCCAGCAGCTGGACAGGCGTTGGTGAGACCCAGTACTTC. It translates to CASSWTGVGETQYF.

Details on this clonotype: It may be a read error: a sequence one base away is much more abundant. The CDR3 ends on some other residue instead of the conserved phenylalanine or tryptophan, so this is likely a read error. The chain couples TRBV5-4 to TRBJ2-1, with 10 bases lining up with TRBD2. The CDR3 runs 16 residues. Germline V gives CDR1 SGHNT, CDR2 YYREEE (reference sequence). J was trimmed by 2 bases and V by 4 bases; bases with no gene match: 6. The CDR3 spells CASSPGLAITYNEQFL. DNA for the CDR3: TGTGCCAGCAGCCCGGGACTAGCGATCACCTACAATGAGCAGTTCTTA.

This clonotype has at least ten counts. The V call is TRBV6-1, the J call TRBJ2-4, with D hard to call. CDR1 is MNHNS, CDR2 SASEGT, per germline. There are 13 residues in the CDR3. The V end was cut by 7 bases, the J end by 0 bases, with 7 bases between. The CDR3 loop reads CASTRVAKNIQYF. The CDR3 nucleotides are TGTGCCAGCACCCGGGTAGCCAAAAACATTCAGTACTTC.

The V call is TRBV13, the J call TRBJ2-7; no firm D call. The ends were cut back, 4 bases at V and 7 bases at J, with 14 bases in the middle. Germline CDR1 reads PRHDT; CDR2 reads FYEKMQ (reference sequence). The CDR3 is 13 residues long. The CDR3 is CASSSQVTKEQYF. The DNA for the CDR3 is TGTGCCAGCAGCTCCCAGGTTACGAAGGAGCAGTACTTC.

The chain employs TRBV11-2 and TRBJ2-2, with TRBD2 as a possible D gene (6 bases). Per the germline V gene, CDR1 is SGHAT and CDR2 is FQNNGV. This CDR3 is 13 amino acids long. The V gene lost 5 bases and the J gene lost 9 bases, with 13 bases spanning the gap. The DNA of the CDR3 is TGTGCCAGCAGCATTGCGGGAACCAGGGAGCTGTTTTTT. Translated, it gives CASSIAGTRELFF.

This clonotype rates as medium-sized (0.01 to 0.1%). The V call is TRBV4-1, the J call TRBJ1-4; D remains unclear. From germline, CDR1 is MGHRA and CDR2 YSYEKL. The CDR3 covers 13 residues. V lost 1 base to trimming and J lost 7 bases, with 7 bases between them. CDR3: CASSQAGPEKLFF. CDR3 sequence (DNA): TGCGCCAGCAGCCAAGCGGGCCCTGAAAAACTGTTTTTT.

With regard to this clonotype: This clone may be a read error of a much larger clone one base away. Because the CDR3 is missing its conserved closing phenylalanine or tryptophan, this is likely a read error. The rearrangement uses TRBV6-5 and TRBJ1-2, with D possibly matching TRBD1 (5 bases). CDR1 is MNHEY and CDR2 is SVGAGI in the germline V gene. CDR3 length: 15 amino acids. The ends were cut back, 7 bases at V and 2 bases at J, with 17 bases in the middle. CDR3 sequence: CASTGGTMMNYGYTL. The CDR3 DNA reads TGTGCCAGCACGGGGGGGACGATGATGAACTATGGCTACACCCTC.

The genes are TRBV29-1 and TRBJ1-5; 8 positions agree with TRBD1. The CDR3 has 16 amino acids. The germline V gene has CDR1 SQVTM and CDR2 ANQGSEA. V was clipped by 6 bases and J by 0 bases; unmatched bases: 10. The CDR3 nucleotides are TGCAGCGTAGTGACAGGGGCCGGACCTAGCAATCAGCCCCAGCATTTT. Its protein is CSVVTGAGPSNQPQHF.

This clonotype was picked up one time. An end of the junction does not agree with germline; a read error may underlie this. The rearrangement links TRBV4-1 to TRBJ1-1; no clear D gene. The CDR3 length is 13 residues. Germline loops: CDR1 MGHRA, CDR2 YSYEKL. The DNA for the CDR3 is TGCACGAGCAGCCAAGCTAGCAAGACTGAAGCTCTCTTT. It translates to CTSSQASKTEALF.

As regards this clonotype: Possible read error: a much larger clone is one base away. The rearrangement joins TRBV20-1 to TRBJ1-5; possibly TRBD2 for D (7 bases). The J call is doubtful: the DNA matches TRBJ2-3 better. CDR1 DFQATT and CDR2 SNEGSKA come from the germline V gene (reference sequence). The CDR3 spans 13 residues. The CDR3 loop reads CSASRGARQPQYF. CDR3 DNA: TGCAGTGCTAGTCGGGGGGCGAGGCAGCCCCAGTATTTT.

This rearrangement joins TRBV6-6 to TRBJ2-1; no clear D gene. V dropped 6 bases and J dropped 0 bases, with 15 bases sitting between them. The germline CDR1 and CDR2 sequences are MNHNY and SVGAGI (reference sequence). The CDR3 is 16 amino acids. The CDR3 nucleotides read TGTGCCAGCAGCCCACTGGGTTCGGCCTCCTACAATGAGCAGTTCTTC. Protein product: CASSPLGSASYNEQFF.

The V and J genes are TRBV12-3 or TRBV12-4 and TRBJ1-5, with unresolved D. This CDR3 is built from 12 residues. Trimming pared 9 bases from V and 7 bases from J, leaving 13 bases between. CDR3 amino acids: CASLGQSQPQHF. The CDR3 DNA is TGTGCCAGTTTAGGGCAGTCCCAGCCCCAGCATTTT.

The CDR3 spells CAGRRAIGSSYEQYF. The CDR3 DNA follows: TGTGCAGGTAGGAGAGCTATCGGGAGCTCCTACGAGCAGTACTTC. The chain links TRBV11-3 to TRBJ2-7; weak D call: TRBD2 (6 bases). CDR1 is SGHNT and CDR2 is YENEEA in the germline V gene. The CDR3 extends over 15 amino acids.

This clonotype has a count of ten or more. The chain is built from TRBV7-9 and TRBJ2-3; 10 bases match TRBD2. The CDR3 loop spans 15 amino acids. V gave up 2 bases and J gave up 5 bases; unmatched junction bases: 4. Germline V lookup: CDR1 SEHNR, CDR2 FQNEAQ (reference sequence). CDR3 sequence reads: CASSLWRLAGDTQYF. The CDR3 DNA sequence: TGTGCCAGCAGCTTATGGCGACTAGCGGGAGATACGCAGTATTTT.

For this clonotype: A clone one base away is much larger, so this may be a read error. The CDR3 loop reads CASSAGHYTGELFF. DNA for the CDR3: TGTGCCAGCAGCGCAGGACACTACACCGGGGAGCTGTTTTTT. The chain recombines TRBV5-6 with TRBJ2-2; D is perhaps TRBD1 (5 bases). V was pared by 4 bases and J by 3 bases, with 10 bases between. In germline, CDR1 is SGHDT, CDR2 YYEEEE. The CDR3 runs to 14 residues.

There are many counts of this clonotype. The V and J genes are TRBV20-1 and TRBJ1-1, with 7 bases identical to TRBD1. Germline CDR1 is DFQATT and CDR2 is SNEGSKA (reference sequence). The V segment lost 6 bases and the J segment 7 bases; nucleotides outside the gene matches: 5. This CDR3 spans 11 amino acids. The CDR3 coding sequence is TGCAGTGCCGAGGGGGCGAGTGAAGCTTTCTTT. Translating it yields CSAEGASEAFF.

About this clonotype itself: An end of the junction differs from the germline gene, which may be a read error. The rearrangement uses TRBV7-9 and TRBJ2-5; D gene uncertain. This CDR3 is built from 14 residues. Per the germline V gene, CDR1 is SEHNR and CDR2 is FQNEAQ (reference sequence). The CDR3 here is CANSLGALQGTQYF. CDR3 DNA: TGTGCCAACAGCTTAGGAGCCCTTCAAGGGACCCAGTACTTC. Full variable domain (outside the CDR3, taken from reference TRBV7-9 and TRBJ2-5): DTGVSQNPRHKITKRGQNVTFRCDPISEHNRLYWYRQTLGQGPEFLTYFQNEAQLEKSRLLSDRFSAERPKGSFSTLEIQRTEQGDSAMYLCANSLGALQGTQYFGPGTRLLVL.

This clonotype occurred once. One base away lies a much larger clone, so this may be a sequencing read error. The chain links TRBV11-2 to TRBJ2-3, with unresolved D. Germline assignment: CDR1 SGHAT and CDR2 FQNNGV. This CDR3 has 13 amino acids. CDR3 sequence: CANSLGWRDTQYF. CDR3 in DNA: TGTGCCAACAGCTTAGGGTGGCGGGATACGCAGTATTTT.